This TCR beta chain was found in a study of metastatic and nonmetastatic thyroid tumors. Study summary: Thyroid patients, malignant and benign, had repertoires compared across blood and tumor or nodule tissue.

The CDR3 has 14 residues. Trimming removed 0 bases from V and 2 bases from J, with 6 bases in between. Looked up from germline, CDR1 is LNHNV and CDR2 is YYDKDF (reference sequence). Thyroid surgery was performed in patients who had received no treatment beforehand. Study results and caveats: TCR beta diversity was reportedly significantly higher in malignant thyroid tumors than benign nodules, in blood and tumor.

Original processing notes: CDR3 differences across clinicopathological groups were used to build a distant-metastasis classifier for papillary thyroid cancer. TCRdb re-clonotyped the PCR reads through MiXCR. TCRdb assigned the V and J calls; the authors' analysis was not used. The data hold under 20,000 clones, with less than 30% observed a single time. As to this clone: Its specificity is not known.

This chain connects TRBV15 to TRBJ2-3; no definite D call. Sequencing input: blood. This clonotype originated in a male donor with papillary thyroid cancer or a benign thyroid nodule (not recorded which). Some clones in this sample may be carry-over from other donors' samples. CDR3 region: CATSRDRTTDTQYF. The CDR3 bases are TGTGCCACCAGCAGAGACAGGACCACAGATACGCAGTATTTT.